Listed here are 14 T cell receptor beta chains from one sample, sequenced in a study of CD8+CD57+ T cells in acquired aplastic anemia. The study profiled TCR beta VDJ and CDR3 using genomic DNA as template. TCRdb recomputed calls from the reads with MiXCR, one row per CDR3 protein. The data contain 100,000 to 150,000 distinct CDR3 sequences, over 45% of them singletons. The sequenced sample consisted of sorted CD4+, CD8+, or CD8+CD57+ T cells (not recorded which) from PBMCs. All receptors derive from a human donor in good health, serving as a control.

This clonotype was found many times. This chain uses TRBV7-2 with TRBJ1-2, with D unresolved. Trimming stripped 4 bases from V and 0 bases from J, with 6 bases between. The CDR3 has 13 residues. The germline gives CDR1 SGHTA, CDR2 FQGNSA. CDR3 DNA: TGTGCCAGCAGCTCGAACCCTAACTATGGCTACACCTTC. Protein: CASSSNPNYGYTF.

In the case of this clonotype: A much larger clone differs by one base, so this may be a read error. The chain joins TRBV30 to TRBJ1-5; tentative D call: TRBD1 (6 bases). Trimming removed 2 bases at V and 5 bases at J, with 10 bases between. The CDR3 spans 13 residues. Germline V CDR1 and CDR2: GTSNPN, SVGIG (reference sequence). The CDR3 reads CAWSPDSDQPQHF. The CDR3, as DNA: TGTGCCTGGAGTCCGGACAGCGATCAGCCCCAGCATTTT. Full variable domain (remainder filled in from reference TRBV30 and TRBJ1-5): SQTIHQWPATLVQPVGSPLSLECTVEGTSNPNLYWYRQAAGRGLQLLFYSVGIGQISSEVPQNLSASRPQDRQFILSSKKLLLSDSGFYLCAWSPDSDQPQHFGDGTRLSIL.

The V gene is TRBV11-2, the J gene TRBJ1-2; D is possibly TRBD1 (6 bases). The CDR3 has 17 amino acids. CDR1 SGHAT and CDR2 FQNNGV come from the germline V gene. Deletions cut 5 bases from V and 0 bases from J, with 19 bases between. Here the CDR3 reads CASSTGQSDPSNYGYTF. The CDR3 nucleotides are TGTGCCAGCAGCACCGGACAGTCAGACCCATCTAACTATGGCTACACCTTC.

This clonotype was picked up many times. The rearrangement uses TRBV7-9 and TRBJ2-3; 7 bases align to TRBD2. V lost 2 bases, J lost 2 bases, and 7 bases stayed unmatched. Germline V lookup: CDR1 SEHNR, CDR2 FQNEAQ (reference sequence). The CDR3 length is 16 residues. CDR3 in amino acids: CASSLNALAVTDTQYF. The CDR3 DNA sequence: TGTGCCAGCAGCTTAAACGCGCTAGCGGTCACAGATACGCAGTATTTT.

The rearrangement uses TRBV15 and TRBJ1-4; D is unresolved. With 0 bases removed from V and 4 bases from J, the gap between germline ends came to 3 bases. Germline V gene sequence: CDR1 LNHNV, CDR2 YYDKDF (reference sequence). The CDR3 consists of 13 residues. The CDR3 loop is CATSRDSNEKLFF. The CDR3 DNA sequence: TGTGCCACCAGCAGAGACAGTAATGAAAAACTGTTTTTT.

This clonotype was seen ten or more times. The rearrangement joins TRBV7-2 to TRBJ1-2; D unclear. Germline CDR1 SGHTA, CDR2 FQGNSA. The CDR3 runs to 11 residues. Deletions cut 0 bases from V and 8 bases from J, with 4 bases between. CDR3 loop: CASSLAGGYTF. Written as DNA, the CDR3 is TGTGCCAGCAGCTTAGCGGGGGGCTACACCTTC.

This clonotype appeared a few times. The rearrangement links TRBV6-5 to TRBJ1-1; D gene ambiguous. The V and J ends lost 0 bases and 0 bases respectively, with 5 bases between them. In germline, CDR1 is MNHEY, CDR2 SVGAGI. This CDR3 comprises 14 residues. CDR3 region: CASSYSTVNTEAFF. DNA of the CDR3: TGTGCCAGCAGTTACTCGACGGTGAACACTGAAGCTTTCTTT.

This clonotype was counted a few times. The chain links TRBV29-1 to TRBJ2-5; 7 bases are a match to TRBD1. The CDR3 runs to 12 residues. V lost 8 bases and J lost 2; bases outside the gene matches: 5. Germline V CDR1 and CDR2: SQVTM, ANQGSEA. DNA for the CDR3: TGCAGCTCACTGGGACAGCAAGAGACCCAGTACTTC. This translates into CSSLGQQETQYF.

The chain recombines TRBV7-8 with TRBJ1-2; 10 bases align to TRBD1. V shed 5 bases, J shed 6 bases, and the junction held 3 bases outside the gene matches. CDR1 and CDR2 (germline): SGHVS, FQNEAQ. This CDR3 is built from 13 residues. The CDR3 loop is CASSKTGGNGYTF. CDR3 nucleotide sequence: TGTGCCAGCAGCAAGACAGGGGGCAATGGCTACACCTTC.

V usage is TRBV15 and J usage is TRBJ2-1, with 9 bases that match TRBD1. Losses at the gene ends were 3 bases for V and 1 base for J; bases not matched to a gene: 10. The CDR3 spans 18 residues. Germline lookup yields CDR1 LNHNV and CDR2 YYDKDF (reference sequence). The CDR3 loop is CATSSSDRGATSYNEQFF. CDR3 coding DNA: TGTGCCACCAGCAGCTCAGACAGGGGGGCAACTTCCTACAATGAGCAGTTCTTC.

With regard to this clonotype: No DNA is shown, since the ends of the CDR3 on it are uncertain; the CDR3 is the one TCRdb lists. The chain carries TRBV11-1 and TRBJ2-7; the table names TRBD1, a call not compared with the DNA. CDR1 is SGHAT, CDR2 FQDESV, per germline (reference sequence). 16 amino acids form the CDR3, both terminal residues included. The CDR3 loop reads CASSPQVGLGTYEQCF.

This clonotype appeared many times. The rearrangement uses TRBV7-8 and TRBJ1-4; 12 bases agree with TRBD1. With 4 bases clipped from V and 9 bases from J, the junction kept 3 bases outside the gene matches. The germline V gene encodes CDR1 SGHVS and CDR2 FQNEAQ. CDR3 length equals 14 residues. Here the CDR3 DNA reads TGTGCCAGCAGCTCCGGGACAGGGGGCCAAAAACTGTTTTTT. Translated: CASSSGTGGQKLFF.

The chain is built from TRBV19 and TRBJ2-5, with 8 bases identical to TRBD2. This CDR3 has 14 amino acids. The germline CDR1 and CDR2 sequences are LNHDA and SQIVND (reference sequence). The V and J ends lost 4 bases and 5 bases, in that order; junction bases with no gene match: 6. CDR3 sequence reads: CASSNPSGGETQYF. The CDR3 DNA follows: TGTGCCAGTAGTAACCCGTCGGGAGGGGAGACCCAGTACTTC.

This clonotype is medium-sized by share. The V and J genes are TRBV29-1 and TRBJ2-7; D remains unclear. The CDR3 consists of 13 residues. The V gene lost 2 bases and the J gene lost 3 bases, with 11 bases spanning the gap. Germline CDR1 and CDR2: SQVTM and ANQGSEA. The CDR3 here is CSVEIGFNYEQYF. CDR3 in DNA: TGCAGCGTTGAAATAGGATTCAACTACGAGCAGTACTTC.